This entry concerns a single T cell receptor beta chain. The ends lost 4 bases at V and 2 bases at J; junction bases unmatched: 8. The CDR3 sequence is 16 residues long. Looked up from germline, CDR1 is SGHRS and CDR2 is YFSETQ. The sample comes from a study of cytomegalovirus exposure and HLA in healthy donors. 13 Jbeta primers and 60 Vbeta primers were used for the PCR. Only in-frame clones appear in the TCRdb table, and some are missing; sequencing was by immunoSEQ multiplex PCR. The sample records 150,000 to 200,000 clones, around 83% being singletons. The J gene is TRBJ2-2, the V gene TRBV5-1, with 7 bases lining up with TRBD2. The sequenced sample was PBMCs. This clonotype was obtained from a woman aged 40 to 49 in good health and CMV-seronegative. CDR3 amino acids: CASSQSGIPNTGELFF. The CDR3 nucleotides are TGCGCCAGCAGCCAGAGCGGGATCCCAAACACCGGGGAGCTGTTTTTT.